Below, 26 T cell receptor beta chains from the same sample are listed, as sequenced in a study of T-cell reconstitution after alpha-beta-depleted transplantation in children. During its preparation, the TCRbeta library received unique molecular identifiers. TCRdb re-called the PCR reads through MiXCR, storing one row per CDR3 protein. The top ten clones hold less than 15% of a sample with more than 500,000 distinct CDR3 sequences, roughly 11% of them seen once. This specimen consisted of PBMCs, mostly from graft donor cells, obtained 180 days after TCRalphabeta/CD19-depleted stem cell transplant. These receptors were obtained from a female patient under 10 years old who had a stem cell transplant for aplastic anemia, so the T cells may come from the graft donor.

In its sample, this clonotype was seen a few times. V gene TRBV18 combines with J gene TRBJ2-7, with 10 positions matching TRBD1. V shed 4 bases, J shed 7 bases, and the junction held 4 bases outside the gene matches. Germline lookup yields CDR1 KGHSH and CDR2 LQKENI. The CDR3 consists of 13 residues. The CDR3 is CASSLGTGEEQYF. CDR3 nucleotides: TGTGCCAGCTCACTAGGGACAGGGGAAGAGCAGTACTTC.

V is TRBV5-8 and J is TRBJ1-5; tentative D call: TRBD1 (6 bases). The germline gives CDR1 SGHTS, CDR2 YDEGEE. CDR3 length: 16 residues. Trimming left V 1 base short and J 1 base short, with 12 bases between. For the CDR3, the DNA is TGTGCCAGCAGCTTGCCCAGGGGAAGGAGCAATCAGCCCCAGCATTTT. This sequence encodes CASSLPRGRSNQPQHF. Full variable domain (rest looked up from reference TRBV5-8 and TRBJ1-5): EAGVTQSPTHLIKTRGQQATLRCSPISGHTSVYWYQQALGLGLQFLLWYDEGEERNRGNFPPRFSGRQFPNYSSELNVNALELEDSALYLCASSLPRGRSNQPQHFGDGTRLSIL.

V usage is TRBV11-2 and J usage is TRBJ2-1; a weak D match, TRBD2 (5 bases). The CDR3 extends over 16 amino acids. The germline V and J ends were trimmed by 6 bases and 1 base, with 16 bases remaining between them. CDR1 and CDR2 from the germline V gene are SGHAT and FQNNGV. DNA for the CDR3: TGTGCCAGCAGGGTGTTCGGGGTGGGGTCCTACAATGAGCAGTTCTTC. Its protein is CASRVFGVGSYNEQFF.

This clonotype was detected only once. CDR3 sequence reads: CASSHPTRPVNNEQFF. Here the CDR3 DNA reads TGTGCCAGCAGCCACCCGACCCGCCCGGTTAACAATGAGCAGTTCTTC. This chain joins TRBV28 and TRBJ2-1, with no clear D. CDR1 is MDHEN, CDR2 SYDVKM, per germline. Trimming cost V 6 bases and J 5 bases, with 20 bases left between them. This CDR3 has 16 residues.

This clonotype has just a few counts. One end of the junction varies from germline; a read error may be responsible. The J gene is TRBJ1-5, the V gene TRBV19, with a tentative D call TRBD1 (6 bases). CDR3 size: 15 residues. Germline V gives CDR1 LNHDA, CDR2 SQIVND (reference sequence). The CDR3 here is CASSMLGRRGQGEVF. The CDR3 region has the DNA TGTGCCAGTAGTATGTTAGGGCGAAGGGGACAAGGAGAGGTTTTT.

This clonotype appeared a few times. The V gene is TRBV20-1, the J gene TRBJ2-5; D uncertain. The CDR3 has 13 amino acids. CDR1 DFQATT and CDR2 SNEGSKA come from the germline V gene (reference sequence). Trimming took 2 bases from V and 3 from J, leaving 10 bases between them. The CDR3 reads CSARTDGEETQYF. For the CDR3, the DNA is TGCAGTGCTAGAACGGACGGAGAAGAGACCCAGTACTTC.

The gene calls are TRBV4-3 and TRBJ1-1; possible D gene TRBD1, 6 bases. From germline, CDR1 is LGHNA and CDR2 YSLEER. CDR3 length equals 14 residues. Deletions cut 4 bases from V and 5 bases from J, with 14 bases between. DNA for the CDR3: TGCGCCAGCAGCCCGTCCGGGACAATGACTGAAGCTTTCTTT. This encodes CASSPSGTMTEAFF.

In its sample, this clonotype was seen many times. This chain links TRBV7-9 with TRBJ2-7; D is possibly TRBD1 or TRBD2 (6 bases each). V shed 4 bases and J shed 2 bases, with 18 bases lying between them. The CDR3 is made up of 16 amino acids. Germline V gene sequence: CDR1 SEHNR, CDR2 FQNEAQ (reference sequence). The CDR3 spells CASSYHGGRPTYEQYF. The CDR3 DNA reads as TGTGCCAGCAGCTATCACGGGGGCAGGCCAACCTACGAGCAGTACTTC. The full variable domain, its missing parts supplied by reference TRBV7-9 and TRBJ2-7, is DTGVSQNPRHKITKRGQNVTFRCDPISEHNRLYWYRQTLGQGPEFLTYFQNEAQLEKSRLLSDRFSAERPKGSFSTLEIQRTEQGDSAMYLCASSYHGGRPTYEQYFGPGTRLTVT.

The sample holds many counts of this clonotype. The chain employs TRBV28 and TRBJ2-7; TRBD1 matches at 8 bases. This CDR3 is 15 amino acids long. V shed 2 bases, J shed 3 bases, and the junction held 6 bases outside the gene matches. Germline V gene data show CDR1 as MDHEN and CDR2 as SYDVKM. The CDR3 DNA is TGTGCCAGCAGTTTACTCGCAGGGGGCATCTACGAGCAGTACTTC. Translating it yields CASSLLAGGIYEQYF.

In this sample, this clonotype turned up a few times. The rearrangement links TRBV24-1 to TRBJ1-5, with D hard to call. CDR3 length: 11 amino acids. Germline CDR1 and CDR2: KGHDR and SFDVKD. Trimming shortened V by 7 bases and J by 10 bases, and 10 bases separated the two germline ends. The CDR3 is CATSPAEPQHF. Written as DNA, the CDR3 is TGTGCCACCAGCCCAGCTGAACCCCAGCATTTT.

CDR3 sequence (DNA): TGTGCCAGCAGCCAAACTAGCGGGTCAAGCTCCTACAATGAGCAGTTCTTC. This gives the protein CASSQTSGSSSYNEQFF. This chain joins TRBV3-1 and TRBJ2-1; 9 bases map to TRBD2. The trim removed 2 bases at V and 0 bases at J, leaving 5 bases unmatched. The CDR3 covers 17 residues. Germline loops: CDR1 LGHDT, CDR2 YNNKEL (reference sequence).

This clonotype has a handful of counts. The chain links TRBV27 to TRBJ2-7; unclear D gene. CDR3 size: 13 residues. Trimming pared 4 bases from V and 4 bases from J, leaving 11 bases between. Germline V gene sequence: CDR1 MNHEY, CDR2 SMNVEV (reference sequence). Here the CDR3 DNA reads TGTGCCAGCAGTTCACCACCAAGATACGAGCAGTACGTC. This sequence encodes CASSSPPRYEQYV.

This clonotype was observed a few times. This chain joins TRBV18 and TRBJ2-5, with D perhaps TRBD1 (5 bases). V was cut by 6 bases and J by 0 bases, with 8 bases left in between. The germline CDR1 and CDR2 sequences are KGHSH and LQKENI. The CDR3 sequence is 13 residues long. CDR3: CASSPDNQETQYF. The CDR3 DNA follows: TGTGCCAGCTCGCCGGACAACCAAGAGACCCAGTACTTC.

This clonotype was seen more than once but under ten times. This rearrangement joins TRBV4-3 to TRBJ2-7; 9 bases line up with TRBD1. The CDR3 has 15 residues. Germline CDR1 and CDR2: LGHNA and YSLEER. The ends lost 1 base at V and 6 bases at J; junction bases unmatched: 7. CDR3 region: CASSQAGQGRREQYF. For the CDR3, the DNA is TGCGCCAGCAGCCAAGCAGGACAGGGGCGACGCGAGCAGTACTTC.

The chain employs TRBV20-1 and TRBJ2-7, with 8 bases that match TRBD1. Germline V gene sequence: CDR1 DFQATT, CDR2 SNEGSKA (reference sequence). CDR3 length equals 14 residues. Trimming at V came to 3 bases and at J to 4 bases, leaving 8 bases not matched to a gene. CDR3 in amino acids: CSASPRQGFYEQYV. The CDR3 DNA follows: TGCAGTGCTAGTCCCAGACAGGGGTTTTACGAGCAGTACGTC.

CDR3 sequence (DNA): TGTGCCAGCACGGGGGGTCACACGTTCTTATTCGGGCAGTACTTC. This sequence encodes CASTGGHTFLFGQYF. This chain joins TRBV21-1 and TRBJ2-7; the listed D gene, TRBD1, was not tested against the DNA. TRBV21-1 has pseudogene status. The CDR3 spans 15 residues.

The chain uses TRBV9 and TRBJ1-1; 8 nucleotides line up with TRBD1. Germline V lookup: CDR1 SGDLS, CDR2 YYNGEE. CDR3 length: 14 amino acids. With 8 bases clipped from V and 0 bases from J, the junction kept 6 bases outside the gene matches. The CDR3 DNA follows: TGTGCCAGTACAGGGGGACGGATGAACACTGAAGCTTTCTTT. Its protein product is CASTGGRMNTEAFF.

The CDR3 nucleotides read TGTGCCAGCAGCGGCAGGGGGGACTCCTACAATGAGCAGTTCTTC. Protein product: CASSGRGDSYNEQFF. This chain joins TRBV7-2 and TRBJ2-1; TRBD1 is a possible D gene (7 bases). Trimming took off 5 bases at V and 0 bases at J, with 11 bases between the two ends. Germline V gene lookup returns CDR1 SGHTA and CDR2 FQGNSA. The CDR3 length is 15 residues.

This clonotype was detected a few times. The V and J genes are TRBV28 and TRBJ1-5; the D is unclear. CDR1 is MDHEN and CDR2 is SYDVKM in the germline V gene. V was trimmed by 2 bases and J by 0 bases, leaving 17 bases between them. The CDR3 is 18 residues long. CDR3 loop: CASSLGRQKGYSNQPQHF. The CDR3 DNA follows: TGTGCCAGCAGTTTAGGAAGGCAGAAAGGTTATAGCAATCAGCCCCAGCATTTT.

There are many counts of this clonotype. The rearrangement joins TRBV7-3 to TRBJ2-5; TRBD2 might be the D (6 bases). The V gene lost 5 bases and the J gene lost 3 bases, with 19 bases spanning the gap. CDR1 is SGHTA, CDR2 FQGTGA, per germline. This CDR3 is built from 16 residues. DNA of the CDR3: TGTGCCAGCAGCCCCCGAGGACGGGAGATTAAAGAGACCCAGTACTTC. Its translation is CASSPRGREIKETQYF.

The CDR3 nucleotides read TGTGCCATCAGTGGAGAGGGGTCCTCAACTAATGAAAAACTGTTTTTT. The encoded protein is CAISGEGSSTNEKLFF. V is TRBV10-3 and J is TRBJ1-4, with D perhaps TRBD1 (5 bases). Germline V lookup: CDR1 ENHRY, CDR2 SYGVKD. The CDR3 has 16 amino acids. V lost 4 bases, J lost 0 bases, and 12 bases lay in between.

This chain joins TRBV11-3 and TRBJ2-1; 10 bases line up with TRBD2. The CDR3 sequence is 15 residues long. The V and J ends lost 2 bases and 6 bases, in that order; junction bases with no gene match: 4. CDR1 and CDR2 (germline): SGHNT, YENEEA. The CDR3 sequence is CASSLLAGVRNEQFF. DNA for the CDR3: TGTGCCAGCAGCTTACTAGCGGGAGTTCGCAATGAGCAGTTCTTC.

This clonotype was detected only a few times. The chain recombines TRBV5-1 with TRBJ1-2, with 10 bases that match TRBD1. V trimming: 6 bases; J trimming: 7 bases; junction bases outside the gene matches: 12. In germline, CDR1 is SGHRS, CDR2 YFSETQ. The CDR3 spans 15 residues. The CDR3: CASTERGQGTFGYTF. CDR3 nucleotide sequence: TGCGCCAGCACTGAAAGGGGACAGGGGACCTTTGGCTACACCTTC.

The CDR3 here is CATSGAGGEKLFF. As DNA, the CDR3 is TGTGCCACCAGTGGCGCAGGTGGAGAAAAACTGTTTTTT. The chain links TRBV24-1 to TRBJ1-4; unclear D gene. Germline V gene data show CDR1 as KGHDR and CDR2 as SFDVKD. This CDR3 spans 13 amino acids. Trimming took 5 bases from V and 8 from J, leaving 11 bases between them.

V usage is TRBV24-1 and J usage is TRBJ2-2, with 7 bases lining up with TRBD2. J gave up 4 bases and V 0 bases, and 1 base lay outside the gene matches. The CDR3 is 15 amino acids. The germline V gene encodes CDR1 KGHDR and CDR2 SFDVKD. The CDR3 loop reads CATSDLGGGTGELFF. Written as DNA, the CDR3 is TGTGCCACCAGTGATTTGGGGGGGGGCACCGGGGAGCTGTTTTTT.

V is TRBV4-3 and J is TRBJ2-3; possibly TRBD2 for D (6 bases). CDR3 length: 14 residues. V gave up 5 bases and J gave up 4 bases, with 13 bases separating them. The germline CDR1 and CDR2 sequences are LGHNA and YSLEER. CDR3: CASSKALAPDTQYF. The CDR3 coding sequence is TGCGCCAGCAGCAAAGCACTAGCCCCAGATACGCAGTATTTT.